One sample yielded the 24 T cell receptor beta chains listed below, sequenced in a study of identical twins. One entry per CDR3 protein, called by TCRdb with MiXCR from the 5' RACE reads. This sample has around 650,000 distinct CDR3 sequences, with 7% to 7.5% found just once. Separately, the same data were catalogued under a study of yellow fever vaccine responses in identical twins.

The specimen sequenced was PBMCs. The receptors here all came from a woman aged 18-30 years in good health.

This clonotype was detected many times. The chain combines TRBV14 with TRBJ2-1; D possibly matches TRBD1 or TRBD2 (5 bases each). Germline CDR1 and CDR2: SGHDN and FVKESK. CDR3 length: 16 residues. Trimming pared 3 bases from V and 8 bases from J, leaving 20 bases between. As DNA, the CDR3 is TGTGCCAGCAGCCATTCGCGGGCAGGGAAGGTGGATGAGCAGTTCTTC. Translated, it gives CASSHSRAGKVDEQFF.

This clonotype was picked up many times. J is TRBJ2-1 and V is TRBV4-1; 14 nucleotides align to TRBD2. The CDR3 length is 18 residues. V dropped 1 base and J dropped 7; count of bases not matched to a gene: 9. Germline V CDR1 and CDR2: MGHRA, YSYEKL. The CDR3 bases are TGCGCCAGCAGCCAAGGAAGACTAGCGGGAGGGCCGCGGAATGAGCAGTTCTTC. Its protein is CASSQGRLAGGPRNEQFF.

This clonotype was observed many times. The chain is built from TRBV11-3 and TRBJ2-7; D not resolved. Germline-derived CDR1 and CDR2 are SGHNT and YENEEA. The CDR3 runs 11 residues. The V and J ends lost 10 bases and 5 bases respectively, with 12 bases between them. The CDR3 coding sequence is TGTGCCATCTCGGGTAACCACGAGCAGTACGTC. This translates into CAISGNHEQYV.

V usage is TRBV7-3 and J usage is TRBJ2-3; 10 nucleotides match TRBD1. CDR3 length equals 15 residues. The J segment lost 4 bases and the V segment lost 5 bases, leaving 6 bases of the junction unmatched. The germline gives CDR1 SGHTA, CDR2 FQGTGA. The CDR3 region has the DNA TGTGCCAGCAGCCCAAGGACAGGGGGGCCAGATACGCAGTATTTT. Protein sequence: CASSPRTGGPDTQYF.

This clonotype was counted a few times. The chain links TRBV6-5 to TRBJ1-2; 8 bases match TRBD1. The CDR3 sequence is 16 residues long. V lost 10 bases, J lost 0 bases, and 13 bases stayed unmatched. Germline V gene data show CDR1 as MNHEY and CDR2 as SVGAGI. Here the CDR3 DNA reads TGTGCCACCCTCGGACAGGGAAAGGGAGCTAACTATGGCTACACCTTC. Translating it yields CATLGQGKGANYGYTF.

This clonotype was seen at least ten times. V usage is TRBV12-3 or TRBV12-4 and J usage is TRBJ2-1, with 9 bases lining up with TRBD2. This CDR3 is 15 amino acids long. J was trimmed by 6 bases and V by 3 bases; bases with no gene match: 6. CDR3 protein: CASSLGTSFGNEQFF. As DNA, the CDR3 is TGTGCCAGCAGTTTGGGGACTAGCTTTGGCAATGAGCAGTTCTTC.

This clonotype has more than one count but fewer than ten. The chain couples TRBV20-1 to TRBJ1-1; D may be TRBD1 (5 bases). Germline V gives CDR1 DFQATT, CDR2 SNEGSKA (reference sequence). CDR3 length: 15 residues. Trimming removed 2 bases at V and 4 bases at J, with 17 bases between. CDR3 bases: TGCAGTGCTAGAAGATCCGGGACGGGGTTCACTGAAGCTTTCTTT. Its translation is CSARRSGTGFTEAFF.

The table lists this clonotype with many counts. The CDR3 nucleotides are TGTGCCAGCAGCCCGCTTCCGAGTAGCGGGAGAGGACATACGCAGTATTTT. Its translation: CASSPLPSSGRGHTQYF. The chain joins TRBV28 to TRBJ2-3; 9 nucleotides line up with TRBD2. In germline, CDR1 is MDHEN, CDR2 SYDVKM. This CDR3 region has 17 residues. Unmatched junction bases numbered 17, after V lost 6 bases and J lost 7 bases.

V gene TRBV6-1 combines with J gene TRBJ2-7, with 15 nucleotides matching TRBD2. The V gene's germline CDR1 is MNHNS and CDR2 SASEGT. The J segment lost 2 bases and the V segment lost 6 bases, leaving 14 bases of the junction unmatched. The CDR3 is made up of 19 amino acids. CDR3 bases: TGTGCCAGCAGCCCACCCGGCGGACTAGCGGGAGGGAGTACCTACGAGCAGTACTTC. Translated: CASSPPGGLAGGSTYEQYF.

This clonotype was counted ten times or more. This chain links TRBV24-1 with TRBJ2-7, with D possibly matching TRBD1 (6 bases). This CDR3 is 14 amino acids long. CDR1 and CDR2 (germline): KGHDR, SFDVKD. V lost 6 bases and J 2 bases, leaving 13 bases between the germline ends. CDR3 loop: CATSNRVRAYEQYV. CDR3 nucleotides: TGTGCCACCAGTAACAGGGTAAGAGCCTACGAGCAGTACGTC.

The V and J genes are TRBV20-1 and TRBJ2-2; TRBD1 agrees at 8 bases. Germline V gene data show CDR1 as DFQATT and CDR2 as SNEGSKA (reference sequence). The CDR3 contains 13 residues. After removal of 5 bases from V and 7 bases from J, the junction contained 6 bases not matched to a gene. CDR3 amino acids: CSAYGQGNGELFF. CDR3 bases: TGCAGTGCTTACGGACAGGGAAACGGGGAGCTGTTTTTT.

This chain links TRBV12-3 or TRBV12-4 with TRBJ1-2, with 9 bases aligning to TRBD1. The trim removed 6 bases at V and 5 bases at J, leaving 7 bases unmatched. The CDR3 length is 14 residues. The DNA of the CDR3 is TGTGCCAGCAGCCCTGGACAGGGGAGGTATGGCTACACCTTC. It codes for CASSPGQGRYGYTF.

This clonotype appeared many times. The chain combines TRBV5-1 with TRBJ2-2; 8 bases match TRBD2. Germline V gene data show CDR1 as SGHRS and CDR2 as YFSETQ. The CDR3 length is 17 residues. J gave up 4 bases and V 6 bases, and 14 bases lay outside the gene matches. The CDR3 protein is CASNPRHAGGTTGELFF. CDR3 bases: TGCGCCAGCAACCCGAGACACGCGGGGGGCACCACCGGGGAGCTGTTTTTT.

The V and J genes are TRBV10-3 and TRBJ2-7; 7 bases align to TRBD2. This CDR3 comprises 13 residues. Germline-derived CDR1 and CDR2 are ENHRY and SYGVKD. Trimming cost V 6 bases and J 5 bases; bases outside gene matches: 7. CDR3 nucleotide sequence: TGTGCCATCAGCGAACTAGCGAGTAACGAGCAGTACTTC. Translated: CAISELASNEQYF.

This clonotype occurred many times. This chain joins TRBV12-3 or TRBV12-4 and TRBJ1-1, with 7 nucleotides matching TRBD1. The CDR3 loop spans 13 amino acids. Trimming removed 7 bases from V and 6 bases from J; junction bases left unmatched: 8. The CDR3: CASTTSTGSEAFF. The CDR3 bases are TGTGCCAGCACCACGTCGACAGGGTCTGAAGCTTTCTTT.

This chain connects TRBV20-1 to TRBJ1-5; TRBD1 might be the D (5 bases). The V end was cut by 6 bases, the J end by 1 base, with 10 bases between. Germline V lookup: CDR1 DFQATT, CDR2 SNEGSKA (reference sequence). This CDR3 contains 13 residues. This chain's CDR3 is CSAGGASNQPQHF. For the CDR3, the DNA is TGCAGTGCGGGTGGGGCAAGCAATCAGCCCCAGCATTTT.

CDR3 sequence (DNA): TGTGCCAGCAAGCTCAGGGGACAGCGGAACACTGAAGCTTTCTTT. It codes for CASKLRGQRNTEAFF. The rearrangement uses TRBV3-1 and TRBJ1-1; 7 bases match TRBD1. Trimming cost V 7 bases and J 1 base; bases outside gene matches: 9. Germline V gives CDR1 LGHDT, CDR2 YNNKEL (reference sequence). The CDR3 sequence is 15 residues long. Complete variable domain (other parts from reference TRBV3-1 and TRBJ1-1): DTAVSQTPKYLVTQMGNDKSIKCEQNLGHDTMYWYKQDSKKFLKIMFSYNNKELIINETVPNRFSPKSPDKAHLNLHINSLELGDSAVYFCASKLRGQRNTEAFFGQGTRLTVV.

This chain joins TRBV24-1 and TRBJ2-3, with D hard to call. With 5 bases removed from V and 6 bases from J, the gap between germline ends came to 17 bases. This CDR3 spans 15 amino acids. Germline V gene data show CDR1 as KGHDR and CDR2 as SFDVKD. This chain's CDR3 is CATSGRSRVLDTQYF. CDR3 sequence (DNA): TGTGCCACCAGTGGCCGGTCGAGAGTGCTGGATACGCAGTATTTT.

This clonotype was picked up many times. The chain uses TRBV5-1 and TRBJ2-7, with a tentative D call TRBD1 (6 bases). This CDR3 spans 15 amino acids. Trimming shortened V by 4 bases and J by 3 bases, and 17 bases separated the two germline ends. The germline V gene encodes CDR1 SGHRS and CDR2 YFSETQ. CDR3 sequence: CASSTLTGSHYEQYF. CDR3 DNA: TGCGCCAGCAGCACACTTACAGGGAGTCACTACGAGCAGTACTTC. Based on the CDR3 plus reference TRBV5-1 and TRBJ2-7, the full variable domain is KAGVTQTPRYLIKTRGQQVTLSCSPISGHRSVSWYQQTPGQGLQFLFEYFSETQRNKGNFPGRFSGRQFSNSRSEMNVSTLELGDSALYLCASSTLTGSHYEQYFGPGTRLTVT.

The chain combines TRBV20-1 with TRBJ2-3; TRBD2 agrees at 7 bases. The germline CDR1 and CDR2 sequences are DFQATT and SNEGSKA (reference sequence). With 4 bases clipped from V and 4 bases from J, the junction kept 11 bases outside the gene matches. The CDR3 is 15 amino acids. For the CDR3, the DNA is TGCAGTGCTAAGGGGTGGACTAGGAGGTCAGATACGCAGTATTTT. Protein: CSAKGWTRRSDTQYF.

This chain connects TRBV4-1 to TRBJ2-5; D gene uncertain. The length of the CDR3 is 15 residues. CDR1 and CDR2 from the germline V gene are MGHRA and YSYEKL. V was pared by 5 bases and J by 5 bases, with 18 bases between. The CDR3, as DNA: TGCGCCAGCAGCAGCCCCTTCGGGCAGTCGGAGACCCAGTACTTC. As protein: CASSSPFGQSETQYF.

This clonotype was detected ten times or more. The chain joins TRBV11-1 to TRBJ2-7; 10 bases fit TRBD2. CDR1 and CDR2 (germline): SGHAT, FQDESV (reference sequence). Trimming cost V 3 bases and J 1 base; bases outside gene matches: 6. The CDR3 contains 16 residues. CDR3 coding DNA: TGTGCCAGCAGCTTGTTCGGACTAGCGGTATCCTACGAGCAGTACTTC. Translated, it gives CASSLFGLAVSYEQYF.

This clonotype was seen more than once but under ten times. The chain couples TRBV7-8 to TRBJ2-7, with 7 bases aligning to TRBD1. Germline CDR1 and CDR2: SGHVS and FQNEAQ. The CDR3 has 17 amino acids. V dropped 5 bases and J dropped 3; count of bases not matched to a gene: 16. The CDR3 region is CASSASGQDGRLYEQYF. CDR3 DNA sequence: TGTGCCAGCAGCGCCAGCGGACAGGACGGTAGGCTCTACGAGCAGTACTTC.

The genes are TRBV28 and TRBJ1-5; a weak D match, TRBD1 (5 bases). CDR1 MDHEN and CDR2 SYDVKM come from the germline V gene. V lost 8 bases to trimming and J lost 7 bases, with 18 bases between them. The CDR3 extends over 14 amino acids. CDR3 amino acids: CASYPVGVGQPQHF. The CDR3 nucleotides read TGTGCCAGCTATCCGGTAGGGGTGGGGCAGCCCCAGCATTTT. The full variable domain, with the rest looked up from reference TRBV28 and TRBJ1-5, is DVKVTQSSRYLVKRTGEKVFLECVQDMDHENMFWYRQDPGLGLRLIYFSYDVKMKEKGDIPEGYSVSREKKERFSLILESASTNQTSMYLCASYPVGVGQPQHFGDGTRLSIL.